The text below deals with one T cell receptor (beta chain). Antigen unknown. The data are from a study of beta chain features in type 1 diabetes. cDNA synthesis used the whole RNA isolate, giving expressed TCRB sequences. Only in-frame clones appear in the TCRdb table, and some are missing; sequencing was by immunoSEQ multiplex PCR. The profile shows a few hundred thousand clones, 16% of them singletons. The length of the CDR3 is 12 residues. CDR1 and CDR2 from the germline V gene are KGHSH and LQKENI. Trimming left V 5 bases short and J 0 bases short, with 3 bases between. General study findings and limits: In all four CD4+ subsets, TCRB CDR3 length was significantly, moderately reduced in type 1 diabetes.

The chain employs TRBV18 and TRBJ2-3; D is ambiguous. The sequence was collected from a man aged 25 to 40 with type 1 diabetes. Sequences were obtained from naive CD4+ T cells from blood. CDR3 sequence (DNA): TGTGCCAGCTCAACAAGCACAGATACGCAGTATTTT. Translating it yields CASSTSTDTQYF.